This record concerns one T cell receptor beta chain sequence. The antigen remains unidentified. The data are from a study of cytomegalovirus exposure and HLA in healthy donors. The PCR contained 60 Vbeta and 13 Jbeta primers. Data came from immunoSEQ multiplex PCR; TCRdb stores just in-frame clones and leaves some out. Of roughly 150,000 clones listed, around 83% are singletons. Study-wide results and caveats: Most TCR sequences were uncommon, yet certain public TCRs appeared in many donors. It was reported that TCR beta sequences correctly inferred the HLA-A and HLA-B alleles for most subjects. Previous analysis showed most TCR beta V segments were productive about 87% or about 30% of the time.

The TCR comes from a man aged 30-40 years in good health and CMV-seropositive. Sequences were obtained from PBMCs.

CDR3 amino acids: CASSSWTGGLSAFF. The CDR3 nucleotides are TGTGCCAGCAGCTCGTGGACAGGGGGGTTGAGCGCTTTCTTT. V is TRBV7-2 and J is TRBJ1-1; TRBD1 agrees at 10 bases. Unmatched junction bases numbered 10, after V lost 4 bases and J lost 11 bases. Germline lookup yields CDR1 SGHTA and CDR2 FQGNSA. This CDR3 has 14 amino acids.